Each of the 14 T cell receptor beta chains below was sequenced from the same sample in a study of shared clonotypes between healthy human individuals. Sequenced by immunoSEQ multiplex PCR; TCRdb stores in-frame clones only, minus some. The sample has approximately 2,000,000 clones; around 90% are singletons. Sequenced: naive CD4+ T cells from PBMCs. The subset denotes: CD45RA+ positively selected. These TCRs come from a man between 18 and 29 years old in good health. Some clones in this sample may be carry-over from other donors' samples.

V and J are TRBV5-6 and TRBJ2-5; D ambiguous. Trimming left V 2 bases short and J 7 bases short, with 15 bases between. CDR3 length: 14 amino acids. Germline V CDR1 and CDR2: SGHDT, YYEEEE. CDR3 DNA sequence: TGTGCCAGCAGCTTAAGGACCACCCCGGGGACCCAGTACTTC. This encodes CASSLRTTPGTQYF.

The chain uses TRBV7-6 and TRBJ1-4; D call uncertain. The germline V and J ends were trimmed by 1 base and 6 bases, with 15 bases remaining between them. CDR1 and CDR2 from the germline V gene are SGHVS and FNYEAQ. The length of the CDR3 is 16 residues. CDR3 nucleotide sequence: TGTGCCAGCAGCTTAGTCGCCCTCCCTGAAGATGAAAAACTGTTTTTT. Translation: CASSLVALPEDEKLFF.

A word on this clone: Compared with germline, one end of the junction differs, possibly owing to a read error. The rearrangement uses TRBV20-1 and TRBJ1-1; no firm D call. The CDR3 has 9 amino acids. Germline V gene lookup returns CDR1 DFQATT and CDR2 SNEGSKA (reference sequence). The CDR3 loop is CSARDDTGF. The CDR3 DNA sequence: TGCAGTGCCAGAGATGACACCGGATTT.

The rearrangement uses TRBV11-2 and TRBJ2-7, with 14 bases identical to TRBD2. The V gene end was trimmed by 4 bases and the J gene end by 3 bases; junction bases not matched to a gene: 14. Germline CDR1 is SGHAT and CDR2 is FQNNGV. There are 19 residues in the CDR3. In DNA, the CDR3 is TGTGCCAGCAGCTCCGGGGGACTAGCGGGAGCGTTCCGGGGCTACGAGCAGTACTTC. Protein sequence: CASSSGGLAGAFRGYEQYF.

The chain is built from TRBV11-1 and TRBJ2-1; TRBD2 might be the D (6 bases). This CDR3 is built from 14 residues. CDR1 and CDR2 from the germline V gene are SGHAT and FQDESV (reference sequence). Trimming took off 5 bases at V and 5 bases at J, with 13 bases between the two ends. As DNA, the CDR3 is TGTGCCAGCAGCCCGACCTGGGGGGACAATGAGCAGTTCTTC. Translation gives CASSPTWGDNEQFF.

This clone has only one observation. This chain joins TRBV19 and TRBJ1-4; the D gene is possibly TRBD1 (5 bases). V was cut by 6 bases and J by 0 bases, with 8 bases left in between. Per germline, CDR1 LNHDA and CDR2 SQIVND (reference sequence). The CDR3 contains 14 residues. The chain's CDR3 is CASSDSATNEKLFF. In DNA, the CDR3 is TGTGCCAGTAGCGACAGTGCAACTAATGAAAAACTGTTTTTT.

This clone was recorded only once. The chain recombines TRBV9 with TRBJ2-3, with 7 positions matching TRBD2. Germline V gene sequence: CDR1 SGDLS, CDR2 YYNGEE. The CDR3 length is 14 residues. Germline trimming cut 4 bases from V and 5 bases from J; bases unmatched to any gene: 7. The CDR3 protein is CASSPSGMVDTQYF. In DNA, the CDR3 is TGTGCCAGCAGCCCCAGCGGGATGGTAGATACGCAGTATTTT.

This clone showed up just a few times. The chain carries TRBV14 and TRBJ1-1; possibly TRBD1 for D (6 bases). The CDR3 length is 15 residues. Germline CDR1 SGHDN, CDR2 FVKESK. V was pared by 4 bases and J by 0 bases, with 12 bases between. The CDR3 nucleotides are TGTGCCAGCAGCCTCATGGGGGCAATGAACACTGAAGCTTTCTTT. Translated: CASSLMGAMNTEAFF.

This chain connects TRBV7-2 to TRBJ1-2; D call uncertain. Germline CDR1 SGHTA, CDR2 FQGNSA. The germline V and J ends were trimmed by 3 bases and 8 bases, with 13 bases remaining between them. This CDR3 spans 13 amino acids. CDR3 protein: CASSFSPGRGYTF. The CDR3 bases are TGTGCCAGCAGCTTCTCTCCAGGAAGGGGCTACACCTTC.

The J gene is TRBJ1-2, the V gene TRBV6-1; no clear D gene. This CDR3 has 13 amino acids. V lost 3 bases and J 4 bases, leaving 9 bases between the germline ends. Germline CDR1 reads MNHNS; CDR2 reads SASEGT. CDR3 nucleotides: TGTGCCAGCAGTGACTTTACAAGCTATGGCTACACCTTC. Its protein product is CASSDFTSYGYTF.

The rearrangement joins TRBV28 to TRBJ2-5; D is perhaps TRBD1 (6 bases). CDR3 length: 14 residues. The germline V gene has CDR1 MDHEN and CDR2 SYDVKM. The V end lost 7 bases, the J end lost 1 base, and 13 bases lay between the germline ends. The DNA of the CDR3 is TGTGCCAGCACCCCACTCAGGGGCCAAGAGACCCAGTACTTC. It encodes CASTPLRGQETQYF.

The J gene is TRBJ1-1, the V gene TRBV6-6; D not certain. Per germline, CDR1 MNHNY and CDR2 SVGAGI (reference sequence). The CDR3 contains 12 residues. V was cut by 2 bases and J by 7 bases, with 8 bases left in between. The CDR3 bases are TGTGCCAGCAGTTACCGTCGCAGTGAAGCTTTCTTT. Translation gives CASSYRRSEAFF.

V is TRBV2 and J is TRBJ2-3; no definite D call. The CDR3 covers 14 residues. In germline, CDR1 is SNHLY, CDR2 FYNNEI. Trimming took off 4 bases at V and 1 base at J, with 9 bases between the two ends. The CDR3 loop is CASSASSRTDTQYF. The CDR3 DNA sequence: TGTGCCAGCAGTGCCTCAAGCCGCACAGATACGCAGTATTTT.

V and J are TRBV4-2 and TRBJ2-7; unclear D gene. CDR1 is LGHNA and CDR2 is YNFKEQ in the germline V gene. The V gene lost 1 base and the J gene lost 3 bases, with 16 bases spanning the gap. The CDR3 has 16 amino acids. In DNA form, the CDR3 reads TGTGCCAGCAGCCAAGTTTCCCCGGCCCCTTACTACGAGCAGTACTTC. Its protein is CASSQVSPAPYYEQYF.